Each of the 12 T cell receptor beta chains below was sequenced from the same sample in a study of T-cell memory formation after mild COVID-19. TCRdb reanalysed the 5' RACE reads using MiXCR and keeps one entry per CDR3 protein. The sample holds about 470,000 distinct CDR3 sequences, more than 20% seen once. Specimen: PBMCs or a T cell subset sorted from them (not recorded which). These TCRs come from an adult woman who had mild COVID-19 (a few samples of this study predate the infection). Cell type and time point are not known.

This clonotype was picked up a small number of times. The gene calls are TRBV6-5 and TRBJ2-5; TRBD1 or TRBD2 may be the D gene (5 bases each). The V end lost 10 bases, the J end lost 8 bases, and 14 bases lay between the germline ends. This CDR3 has 11 residues. In germline, CDR1 is MNHEY, CDR2 SVGAGI. The chain's CDR3 is CATGTVSTQYF. CDR3 bases: TGTGCCACCGGGACGGTCAGCACCCAGTACTTC.

CDR3: CATSSRTEAFF. CDR3 bases: TGTGCCACCAGCAGTAGGACTGAAGCTTTCTTT. V usage is TRBV15 and J usage is TRBJ1-1; D not certain. The V end was cut by 3 bases, the J end by 5 bases, with 4 bases between. This CDR3 has 11 residues. Germline CDR1 and CDR2: LNHNV and YYDKDF (reference sequence).

The chain combines TRBV7-9 with TRBJ2-7; 10 nucleotides line up with TRBD1. The CDR3 contains 16 residues. The germline gives CDR1 SEHNR, CDR2 FQNEAQ (reference sequence). V lost 3 bases to trimming and J lost 5 bases; unmatched junction nucleotides: 10. CDR3 sequence (DNA): TGTGCCAGCAGCTTGTTCGGCCGGGACAGGGGACACGAGCAGTACTTC. Protein product: CASSLFGRDRGHEQYF.

The CDR3 sequence is CASSSGTGSRTQYF. The CDR3 DNA sequence: TGTGCCAGCAGCAGCGGGACAGGTTCAAGGACCCAGTACTTC. The chain combines TRBV7-9 with TRBJ2-5; possible D gene TRBD1, 8 bases. The CDR3 runs 14 residues. V shed 5 bases and J shed 7 bases, with 17 bases lying between them. Germline-derived CDR1 and CDR2 are SEHNR and FQNEAQ (reference sequence).

The table lists this clonotype with a few counts. This chain uses TRBV18 with TRBJ2-7; TRBD1 might be the D (6 bases). The V gene lost 2 bases and the J gene lost 3 bases, with 8 bases spanning the gap. The CDR3 length is 13 residues. Germline-derived CDR1 and CDR2 are KGHSH and LQKENI. CDR3 DNA sequence: TGTGCCAGCTCACCATCACAGGGCTACGAGCAGTACTTC. Its translation: CASSPSQGYEQYF.

Regarding this clonotype: The junction departs from the called germline gene at one end, perhaps through a read error. The chain is built from TRBV14 and TRBJ1-1; tentative D call: TRBD1 (6 bases). The CDR3 spans 15 residues. Germline V gives CDR1 SGHDN, CDR2 FVKESK. CDR3 bases: TGTGCCAGCAGCCACATACAGGGAATGGAGACTGAAGCTTTATTT. Its translation is CASSHIQGMETEALF.

This clonotype has more than one count but fewer than ten. The gene calls are TRBV2 and TRBJ1-1, with D possibly being TRBD1 (5 bases). The germline V gene has CDR1 SNHLY and CDR2 FYNNEI. This CDR3 is 13 amino acids long. Trimming left V 5 bases short and J 5 bases short, with 12 bases between. CDR3 DNA: TGTGCCAGCAGTCAGGTGGGGGGAACTGAAGCTTTCTTT. Translation gives CASSQVGGTEAFF.

For the CDR3, the DNA is TGTGCCACCAGTGACCCTCCTAACTCCGGGGAGCTGTTTTTT. As protein: CATSDPPNSGELFF. V and J are TRBV24-1 and TRBJ2-2; no firm D call. The ends were cut back, 4 bases at V and 6 bases at J, with 11 bases in the middle. CDR1 and CDR2 from the germline V gene are KGHDR and SFDVKD. This CDR3 has 14 amino acids.

This chain connects TRBV7-9 to TRBJ1-3, with a tentative D call TRBD1 (6 bases). V was pared by 0 bases and J by 7 bases, with 13 bases between. The CDR3 has 15 residues. In germline, CDR1 is SEHNR, CDR2 FQNEAQ (reference sequence). CDR3 in amino acids: CASSLAAGAMNTIYF. DNA of the CDR3: TGTGCCAGCAGCTTAGCGGCGGGGGCTATGAACACCATATATTTT.

V gene TRBV7-9 combines with J gene TRBJ2-7; D remains ambiguous. Trimming took off 5 bases at V and 5 bases at J, with 7 bases between the two ends. This CDR3 comprises 11 residues. In germline, CDR1 is SEHNR, CDR2 FQNEAQ (reference sequence). CDR3 sequence (DNA): TGTGCCAGCAGCCTTCGAAACGAGCAGTACTTC. Its translation is CASSLRNEQYF.

This clonotype appeared a single time. This sequence joins TRBV24-1 and TRBJ2-1; TRBD2 matches at 14 bases. Germline loops: CDR1 KGHDR, CDR2 SFDVKD. Trimming took 5 bases from V and 2 from J; bases not matched to a gene: 10. This CDR3 is 19 amino acids long. CDR3 nucleotide sequence: TGTGCCACCAGTGGACTGACTAGCGGGGGGGCGGTAACCTACAATGAGCAGTTCTTC. This sequence encodes CATSGLTSGGAVTYNEQFF.

CDR3: CASTQAAGPEAFF. CDR3 DNA sequence: TGTGCCAGTACCCAGGCTGCGGGCCCTGAAGCTTTCTTT. V and J are TRBV19 and TRBJ1-1; D is ambiguous. CDR3 length equals 13 residues. CDR1 is LNHDA and CDR2 is SQIVND in the germline V gene (reference sequence). V lost 7 bases to trimming and J lost 6 bases, with 15 bases between them.